The 6 T cell receptor beta chains below all came from one sample that was sequenced in a study of OX40 agonist ivuxolimab in advanced cancers. The library relied on the immunoSEQ multiplex PCR assay. Entries here come from immuneACCESS through TCRdb and include only in-frame sequences with V and J called. Some clones fail to appear in such tables; in the studies checked, an unresolved V gene covers under half of the shortfall, and the cause of the remainder is unknown. Here the sample has about 79,000 clones; roughly 85% occur a single time. The ten biggest clones cover around 4.1% of the sample. Specimen: CD4+ or CD8+ T cells sorted from blood, collected in a trial of the OX40 agonist ivuxolimab. The receptors were gathered from an adult with an advanced solid tumor such as melanoma, head and neck, liver or kidney cancer.

V is TRBV11-1 and J is TRBJ2-5; no definite D call. The V end lost 3 bases, the J end lost 2 bases, and 7 bases lay between the germline ends. Per the germline V gene, CDR1 is SGHAT and CDR2 is FQDESV (reference sequence). This CDR3 has 13 amino acids. The CDR3 region has the DNA TGTGCCAGCAGCTTTAACTATCAAGAGACCCAGTACTTC. This sequence encodes CASSFNYQETQYF.

The J gene is TRBJ1-1, the V gene TRBV14; a weak D match, TRBD1 (5 bases). Trimming took off 1 base at V and 6 bases at J, with 24 bases between the two ends. This CDR3 is built from 18 residues. Germline CDR1 reads SGHDN; CDR2 reads FVKESK. Here the CDR3 reads CASSQALGEGYTTSEAFF. The DNA of the CDR3 is TGTGCCAGCAGCCAAGCTCTGGGGGAGGGATACACGACATCTGAAGCTTTCTTT.

The V gene is TRBV7-2, the J gene TRBJ2-5; no clear D. The CDR3 is made up of 14 amino acids. The V and J ends lost 0 bases and 2 bases respectively, with 7 bases between them. Germline loops: CDR1 SGHTA, CDR2 FQGNSA. CDR3 in amino acids: CASSLATVQETQYF. The CDR3 coding sequence is TGTGCCAGCAGCTTAGCGACGGTGCAAGAGACCCAGTACTTC. Filled out from reference TRBV7-2 and TRBJ2-5, the complete variable domain reads GAGVSQSPSNKVTEKGKDVELRCDPISGHTALYWYRQSLGQGLEFLIYFQGNSAPDKSGLPSDRFSAERTGGSVSTLTIQRTQQEDSAVYLCASSLATVQETQYFGPGTRLLVL.

This clone showed up just a few times. J is TRBJ2-3 and V is TRBV5-6, with a possible D match to TRBD2 (6 bases). The germline V and J ends were trimmed by 0 bases and 4 bases, with 12 bases remaining between them. The CDR3 consists of 15 residues. Germline assignment: CDR1 SGHDT and CDR2 YYEEEE. The CDR3 coding sequence is TGTGCCAGCAGCTTGGATGGGGGGAATTCAGATACGCAGTATTTT. Its translation is CASSLDGGNSDTQYF.

The chain combines TRBV15 with TRBJ1-4; D perhaps matches TRBD1 (5 bases). This CDR3 is 14 amino acids long. Germline CDR1 reads LNHNV; CDR2 reads YYDKDF (reference sequence). V gave up 1 base and J gave up 7 bases, with 10 bases separating them. DNA of the CDR3: TGTGCCACCAGCAGAGGGCAGGGTGGTGAAAAACTGTTTTTT. Encoded protein: CATSRGQGGEKLFF.

The rearrangement joins TRBV27 to TRBJ2-7; D call uncertain. Trimming stripped 8 bases from V and 1 base from J, with 18 bases between. This CDR3 spans 15 amino acids. From germline, CDR1 is MNHEY and CDR2 SMNVEV (reference sequence). The CDR3 coding sequence is TGTGCCAGCCACAGTTTAGTTGGAAGGTCCTACGAGCAGTACTTC. It codes for CASHSLVGRSYEQYF.